These T cell receptor beta chains were read from a single sample in a study of Ad26.COV2.S vaccination and SARS-CoV-2 variants. TCRdb keeps only in-frame clones here, not all; method: immunoSEQ multiplex PCR. This sample has almost 400,000 clones; approximately 89% occur once, and the top ten carry around 1.8%. This material consisted of peripheral blood, taken in a trial of Ad26.COV2.S vaccine versus placebo. The receptors were gathered from a person between 18 and 60 years old who received the Ad26.COV2.S COVID-19 vaccine or a placebo. The CDR3 runs from the conserved cysteine through the conserved F or W. D genes are given only for firm matches. Part of the rows lack a size; the others show once, few, many or a class for expanded clones.

TRBV12-3/TRBV12-4	TRBJ2-3	.	.	CASSSTDTQYF	TGTGCCAGCAGTTCGACAGATACGCAGTATTTT
TRBV2	TRBJ2-1	.	.	CASSELYTWQFF	TGTGCCAGCAGTGAATTGTACACATGGCAGTTCTTC
TRBV5-8	TRBJ1-5	TRBD1	few	CASSLGQGAGQPQHF	TGTGCCAGCAGCTTGGGACAGGGAGCGGGGCAGCCCCAGCATTTT
TRBV19	TRBJ2-4	.	.	CASTRLGENIQYF	TGTGCCAGTACTCGCCTAGGGGAAAACATTCAGTACTTC
TRBV4-1	TRBJ1-5	.	.	CASSQDLVGYQPQHF	TGCGCCAGCAGCCAAGATCTGGTAGGATATCAGCCCCAGCATTTT
TRBV7-2	TRBJ1-6	TRBD1	.	CASSFIVGQGTPLHF	TGTGCCAGCAGCTTTATTGTTGGACAGGGGACCCCCCTCCACTTT
TRBV7-3	TRBJ2-1	.	.	CASSLNDEQFF	TGTGCCAGCAGCTTAAATGATGAGCAGTTCTTC
TRBV6-5	TRBJ2-1	.	.	CASSYSRLAFEQFF	TGTGCCAGCAGTTACTCGAGGCTAGCGTTTGAGCAGTTCTTC
TRBV6-1	TRBJ2-7	TRBD1	.	CASSVLGTGRTYEQYF	TGTGCCAGCAGTGTATTGGGGACAGGACGTACCTACGAGCAGTACTTC
TRBV10-3	TRBJ1-1	TRBD1	.	CAISDWTGAFF	TGTGCCATCAGTGACTGGACAGGAGCTTTCTTT
TRBV5-1	TRBJ1-2	.	.	CASSFTGTSYGYTF	TGCGCCAGCAGCTTTACCGGGACATCATATGGCTACACCTTC
TRBV18	TRBJ1-6	TRBD1	.	CASSPDRAYSPLHF	TGTGCCAGCTCACCCGACAGGGCTTATTCACCCCTCCACTTT
TRBV7-3	TRBJ2-2	TRBD2	.	CASSPGLAGELFF	TGTGCCAGCAGCCCCGGACTAGCCGGGGAGCTGTTTTTT
TRBV28	TRBJ2-7	.	.	CASSLGGDHRFSEQYF	TGTGCCAGCAGTTTAGGAGGTGACCACAGGTTCTCCGAGCAGTACTTC
TRBV20-1	TRBJ2-7	.	.	CSESRAGEQYF	TGCAGTGAAAGCAGGGCCGGCGAGCAGTACTTC
TRBV28	TRBJ1-1	TRBD1	.	CASGDREAFF	TGTGCCAGTGGGGACAGGGAAGCTTTCTTT
TRBV29-1	TRBJ2-1	TRBD1	.	CSVDQGAGEQFF	TGCAGCGTTGATCAGGGGGCCGGGGAGCAGTTCTTC
TRBV2	TRBJ2-7	TRBD1	.	CASRGLTGGVSYEQYF	TGTGCCAGCAGGGGACTTACAGGGGGCGTCTCCTACGAGCAGTACTTC
TRBV6-5	TRBJ2-2	.	.	CASSLFTGELFF	TGTGCCAGCAGTCTATTCACCGGGGAGCTGTTTTTT
TRBV2	TRBJ1-2	TRBD1	.	CASSAGQFYGYTF	TGTGCCAGCAGCGCGGGACAGTTCTATGGCTACACCTTC
TRBV3-1/TRBV3-2	TRBJ1-2	.	.	CASSRNRVGYGYTF	TGTGCCAGCAGCCGCAACAGGGTCGGCTATGGCTACACCTTC
TRBV2	TRBJ2-7	TRBD2	few	CASNGRVYEQYF	TGTGCCAGCAACGGGAGGGTCTACGAGCAGTACTTC
TRBV5-5	TRBJ1-2	.	.	CASSGVDNYGYTF	TGTGCCAGCAGTGGCGTAGATAACTATGGCTACACCTTC
TRBV5-5	TRBJ1-4	.	.	CASSLFGQASELFF	TGTGCCAGCAGCTTATTTGGGCAGGCCTCGGAACTGTTTTTT
TRBV4-3	TRBJ2-1	TRBD2	few	CASSQDGLAYNEQFF	TGCGCCAGCAGCCAAGACGGACTAGCCTACAATGAGCAGTTCTTC
TRBV27	TRBJ2-7	TRBD1	.	CASSVGQGRNEQYF	TGTGCCAGCAGTGTTGGACAGGGGCGGAACGAGCAGTACTTC
TRBV25-1	TRBJ1-1	.	.	CASSERGTEAFF	TGTGCCAGCAGCGAACGGGGCACTGAAGCTTTCTTT
TRBV18	TRBJ1-1	.	.	CASSPLGDTANTEAFF	TGTGCCAGCTCACCCCTGGGGGACACAGCGAACACTGAAGCTTTCTTT
TRBV3-1/TRBV3-2	TRBJ2-2	TRBD1	.	CASSLGQGDTGELFF	TGTGCCAGCAGCCTGGGACAGGGGGACACCGGGGAGCTGTTTTTT
TRBV6-4	TRBJ2-3	.	.	CASSDSFSEPTDTQYF	TGTGCCAGCAGTGACTCTTTCTCGGAACCCACAGATACGCAGTATTTT
TRBV9	TRBJ2-7	TRBD1	once	CASSVGQGAHEQYF	TGTGCCAGCAGCGTAGGACAGGGGGCCCACGAGCAGTACTTC